What follows are 8 T cell receptor beta chains derived from one specimen sequenced in a study of T cell changes during pregnancy in multiple sclerosis. TCRdb keeps only in-frame clones here, not all; method: immunoSEQ multiplex PCR. The table lists around 69,000 clones, 90% to 95% of them singletons. The sequencing here drew on CD8+ T cells from peripheral blood mononuclear cells, taken before pregnancy. The receptors derive from a female donor with multiple sclerosis, enrolled in a pregnancy study.

V is TRBV27 and J is TRBJ1-6, with no clear D. Germline V CDR1 and CDR2: MNHEY, SMNVEV (reference sequence). V was clipped by 2 bases and J by 6 bases, with 17 bases between them. CDR3 length equals 17 residues. DNA for the CDR3: TGTGCCAGCAGTTTAAGCAGCACAGCTACCGTTAATTCACCCCTCCACTTT. This gives the protein CASSLSSTATVNSPLHF.

The chain employs TRBV6-1 and TRBJ2-7; possibly TRBD1 for D (6 bases). Germline V gene sequence: CDR1 MNHNS, CDR2 SASEGT. V shed 7 bases and J shed 3 bases, with 13 bases lying between them. The CDR3 sequence is 13 residues long. For the CDR3, the DNA is TGTGCCAGCATAGGGACATCTCACTACGAGCAGTACTTC. Translating it yields CASIGTSHYEQYF.

As DNA, the CDR3 is TGTGCCAGCAGTTCAAAATTAGCGGGGGGGCTCGGTGAGCAGTTCTTC. Its translation: CASSSKLAGGLGEQFF. V usage is TRBV27 and J usage is TRBJ2-1, with 11 bases lining up with TRBD2. This CDR3 has 16 residues. J was trimmed by 9 bases and V by 4 bases; bases with no gene match: 11. Germline-derived CDR1 and CDR2 are MNHEY and SMNVEV (reference sequence).

V gene TRBV27 combines with J gene TRBJ2-3; D is undetermined. This CDR3 has 11 residues. V was trimmed by 10 bases and J by 4 bases, leaving 9 bases between them. Germline V gives CDR1 MNHEY, CDR2 SMNVEV (reference sequence). For the CDR3, the DNA is TGTGCCACCCGTGTGTCAGATACGCAGTATTTT. Amino acid sequence: CATRVSDTQYF.

The chain combines TRBV27 with TRBJ1-6, with D perhaps matching TRBD1 (5 bases). The V end was cut by 8 bases, the J end by 9 bases, with 23 bases between. CDR1 is MNHEY, CDR2 SMNVEV, per germline (reference sequence). The CDR3 runs to 16 residues. CDR3 region: CASSDQSRAVGSPLHF. CDR3 nucleotides: TGTGCCAGCTCAGACCAGAGCAGGGCGGTCGGTTCACCCCTCCACTTT.

J is TRBJ2-7 and V is TRBV6-5; the D gene is possibly TRBD1 (6 bases). The CDR3 totals 15 residues. Germline V gene data show CDR1 as MNHEY and CDR2 as SVGAGI. V lost 4 bases and J 3 bases, leaving 16 bases between the germline ends. The CDR3 bases are TGTGCCAGCAGTTCCATCCAGGGGATTCACTACGAGCAGTACTTC. Protein: CASSSIQGIHYEQYF.

The genes are TRBV19 and TRBJ2-7; 9 bases agree with TRBD2. Germline V CDR1 and CDR2: LNHDA, SQIVND (reference sequence). The ends lost 5 bases at V and 4 bases at J; junction bases unmatched: 9. CDR3 length: 15 residues. DNA for the CDR3: TGTGCCAGTAGTCCACTGGCGGGGGGGTCTTACGAGCAGTACTTC. Its protein product is CASSPLAGGSYEQYF.

The chain joins TRBV6-6 to TRBJ2-7; tentatively, D is TRBD1 (6 bases). Trimming shortened V by 6 bases and J by 3 bases, and 12 bases separated the two germline ends. Germline V CDR1 and CDR2: MNHNY, SVGAGI (reference sequence). This CDR3 has 13 amino acids. The chain's CDR3 is CASRPTGLYEQYF. The CDR3 DNA is TGTGCCAGCAGACCTACAGGGCTCTACGAGCAGTACTTC.